This TCR beta chain emerged from a study of T-cell memory formation after mild COVID-19. Each CDR3 protein is one row after TCRdb ran MiXCR on the 5' RACE reads. The profile covers 250,000 to 300,000 distinct CDR3 sequences, with more than 15% appearing a single time and 22% taken by the ten largest. This clonotype has just a few counts. Its antigen is undetermined. Germline V gene sequence: CDR1 SGHVS, CDR2 FNYEAQ. CDR3 size: 14 residues. V was shortened by 5 bases and J by 7 bases, with 17 bases between the two germline ends. Study-wide results and caveats: The study detected some responding clones in pre-infection memory, suggesting cross-reactive memory joined. A second wave expanding day 15 to 37 was CD4+-biased; contracting clones were balanced.

This TCR derives from a young man who had mild COVID-19 (a few samples of this study predate the infection). Cell type and time point are not known. Sequences were obtained from PBMCs or a T cell subset sorted from them (not recorded which). The V call is TRBV7-6, the J call TRBJ2-5; unclear D gene. CDR3 in DNA: TGTGCCAGCAGCCCGAGCCCAACCCACGGGACCCAGTACTTC. Amino acid sequence: CASSPSPTHGTQYF.